This passage covers 24 T cell receptor beta chains from one sample sequenced in a study of blood T cell repertoires in COVID-19. Using immunoSEQ multiplex PCR, the repertoire was profiled, and TCRdb retains in-frame clones only, with some absent. The table has nearly 300,000 clones, around 92% seen once. The sample taken for sequencing was PBMCs or T cells enriched from blood (not recorded which). The source is a woman aged 45-65 years who had been exposed to COVID-19.

The chain recombines TRBV6-5 with TRBJ1-3; a weak D match, TRBD1 (6 bases). V was cut by 5 bases and J by 4 bases, with 9 bases left in between. Germline V gene lookup returns CDR1 MNHEY and CDR2 SVGAGI. The CDR3 has 13 amino acids. The CDR3 is CASSTGIGNTIYF. CDR3 nucleotides: TGTGCCAGCAGTACAGGGATAGGAAACACCATATATTTT.

This chain links TRBV10-3 with TRBJ1-2, with TRBD1 matching over 9 bases. J was trimmed by 5 bases and V by 0 bases; bases with no gene match: 7. This CDR3 spans 16 amino acids. Germline assignment: CDR1 ENHRY and CDR2 SYGVKD. CDR3 residues: CAISESTGQGYYGYTF. CDR3 DNA: TGTGCCATCAGTGAGTCGACTGGACAGGGGTATTATGGCTACACCTTC.

The chain carries TRBV18 and TRBJ1-6; D uncertain. CDR1 is KGHSH and CDR2 is LQKENI in the germline V gene. V lost 3 bases and J 13 bases, leaving 13 bases between the germline ends. The CDR3 has 13 residues. CDR3: CASSPGELLPLHF. The CDR3 DNA reads as TGTGCCAGCTCACCCGGGGAACTCCTGCCCCTCCACTTT.

The rearrangement joins TRBV6-5 to TRBJ2-7, with D tentatively TRBD2 (5 bases). The CDR3 is made up of 15 amino acids. V gave up 0 bases and J gave up 3 bases, with 12 bases separating them. Germline V CDR1 and CDR2: MNHEY, SVGAGI. The DNA for the CDR3 is TGTGCCAGCAGTTACTCGGCGGAGGTCCGCTACGAGCAGTACTTC. Translating gives CASSYSAEVRYEQYF.

The chain links TRBV7-9 to TRBJ1-2; 7 positions agree with TRBD1. The V gene end was trimmed by 0 bases and the J gene end by 3 bases; junction bases not matched to a gene: 4. The CDR3 totals 15 residues. Germline CDR1 and CDR2: SEHNR and FQNEAQ (reference sequence). The CDR3 loop is CASSLATGQDYGYTF. In nucleotides, the CDR3 is TGTGCCAGCAGCTTAGCAACCGGACAGGACTATGGCTACACCTTC.

This chain uses TRBV27 with TRBJ1-1; no clear D gene. The germline V and J ends were trimmed by 6 bases and 4 bases, with 15 bases remaining between them. CDR3 length equals 14 residues. In germline, CDR1 is MNHEY, CDR2 SMNVEV (reference sequence). In DNA, the CDR3 is TGTGCCAGCAGCCCTATTAAGACGGGCACTGAAGCTTTCTTT. Translation gives CASSPIKTGTEAFF.

The V and J genes are TRBV5-1 and TRBJ1-1; TRBD1 agrees at 8 bases. This CDR3 is built from 16 residues. Germline V gene lookup returns CDR1 SGHRS and CDR2 YFSETQ. Trimming removed 0 bases from V and 1 base from J; junction bases left unmatched: 5. The CDR3 region is CASSLAPGTGNTEAFF. The DNA for the CDR3 is TGCGCCAGCAGCTTGGCCCCCGGGACAGGGAACACTGAAGCTTTCTTT.

The J gene is TRBJ2-3, the V gene TRBV4-2; possible D gene TRBD2, 5 bases. Trimming stripped 1 base from V and 5 bases from J, with 10 bases between. The CDR3 contains 14 residues. Germline V CDR1 and CDR2: LGHNA, YNFKEQ. CDR3 sequence: CASSQATRGDTQYF. The CDR3 nucleotides are TGTGCCAGCAGCCAAGCTACTAGAGGAGATACGCAGTATTTT.

A word on this clone: Other DNA sequences in this sample translate to the same CDR3. The chain's CDR3 is CASSSTGNTEAFF. The CDR3 bases are TGTGCCAGCAGCTCGACAGGGAACACTGAAGCTTTCTTT. The V and J genes are TRBV3-1 (or the pseudogene TRBV3-2) and TRBJ1-1; the D gene is possibly TRBD1 (6 bases). The V end was cut by 5 bases, the J end by 1 base, with 8 bases between. CDR3 length: 13 amino acids. Germline V gene lookup returns CDR1 LGHDT and CDR2 YNNKEL (reference sequence).

V is TRBV7-8 and J is TRBJ1-4; D remains unclear. With 2 bases removed from V and 5 bases from J, the gap between germline ends came to 15 bases. The length of the CDR3 is 16 residues. Germline CDR1 reads SGHVS; CDR2 reads FQNEAQ. DNA of the CDR3: TGTGCCAGCAGCTTAAGTCATTTAGCCTCAAATGAAAAACTGTTTTTT. It codes for CASSLSHLASNEKLFF.

The rearrangement links TRBV9 to TRBJ2-3; the D gene is possibly TRBD1 (7 bases). V shed 3 bases and J shed 2 bases, with 13 bases lying between them. Per germline, CDR1 SGDLS and CDR2 YYNGEE. There are 15 residues in the CDR3. CDR3 region: CASSAEGQYTDTQYF. The CDR3 DNA is TGTGCCAGCAGCGCGGAGGGACAGTACACAGATACGCAGTATTTT.

The V call is TRBV7-9, the J call TRBJ1-5, with 9 bases lining up with TRBD1. Germline values: CDR1 SEHNR, CDR2 FQNEAQ (reference sequence). V dropped 5 bases and J dropped 6; count of bases not matched to a gene: 17. The CDR3 spans 18 residues. CDR3 amino acids: CASSRRIRDRVDRQPQHF. Written as DNA, the CDR3 is TGTGCCAGCAGCAGACGCATCCGGGACAGGGTTGATCGTCAGCCCCAGCATTTT.

This rearrangement joins TRBV18 to TRBJ1-4; TRBD1 aligns across 7 bases. Unmatched junction bases numbered 7, after V lost 6 bases and J lost 3 bases. The CDR3 loop spans 15 amino acids. CDR1 and CDR2 (germline): KGHSH, LQKENI. The CDR3: CASSPDRASNEKLFF. The CDR3 nucleotides read TGTGCCAGCTCCCCTGACAGGGCGTCTAATGAAAAACTGTTTTTT.

The sample holds one count of this clone. The rearrangement links TRBV19 to TRBJ1-1; D call uncertain. Germline CDR1 and CDR2: LNHDA and SQIVND (reference sequence). There are 14 residues in the CDR3. Trimming stripped 1 base from V and 5 bases from J, with 11 bases between. For the CDR3, the DNA is TGTGCCAGTAGTATAGTGGGGAGTTCTACTGAAGCTTTCTTT. Translation: CASSIVGSSTEAFF.

The J gene is TRBJ2-3, the V gene TRBV30, with TRBD2 matching over 11 bases. This CDR3 spans 16 amino acids. Germline CDR1 is GTSNPN and CDR2 is SVGIG (reference sequence). Losses at the gene ends were 0 bases for V and 2 bases for J; bases not matched to a gene: 4. The DNA for the CDR3 is TGTGCCTGGAGTGTGGGGACTAGCGGACTCACAGATACGCAGTATTTT. It specifies CAWSVGTSGLTDTQYF.

The rearrangement links TRBV7-2 to TRBJ1-3, with a possible D match to TRBD1 (5 bases). The CDR3 extends over 14 amino acids. V lost 5 bases and J lost 0, with 8 bases in between. Germline V gene data show CDR1 as SGHTA and CDR2 as FQGNSA. The CDR3 DNA sequence: TGTGCCAGCAGCGGGACTACCTCTGGAAACACCATATATTTT. The encoded protein is CASSGTTSGNTIYF.

This rearrangement joins TRBV5-8 to TRBJ1-1; D gene ambiguous. The CDR3 totals 13 residues. Looked up from germline, CDR1 is SGHTS and CDR2 is YDEGEE. Trimming removed 4 bases at V and 1 base at J, with 8 bases between. The CDR3: CASSVTANTEAFF. In DNA form, the CDR3 reads TGTGCCAGCAGCGTAACAGCGAACACTGAAGCTTTCTTT.

J is TRBJ1-2 and V is TRBV3-1 (or the pseudogene TRBV3-2); D gene uncertain. The V end was cut by 5 bases, the J end by 7 bases, with 14 bases between. Germline CDR1 reads LGHDT; CDR2 reads YNNKEL (reference sequence). This CDR3 spans 13 amino acids. The CDR3 region is CASSAPPNGGYTF. Here the CDR3 DNA reads TGTGCCAGCAGCGCGCCCCCAAACGGTGGCTACACCTTC.

V is TRBV7-2 and J is TRBJ2-5, with 13 bases matching TRBD2. The CDR3 sequence is 14 residues long. Germline V gives CDR1 SGHTA, CDR2 FQGNSA. With V trimmed by 3 bases and J by 5 bases, 0 bases remained unmatched. The chain's CDR3 is CASSLTSGGETQYF. CDR3 nucleotides: TGTGCCAGCAGCTTGACTAGCGGGGGGGAGACCCAGTACTTC.

The chain joins TRBV6-5 to TRBJ2-3; the match to TRBD2 covers 11 bases. This CDR3 spans 14 amino acids. With 7 bases clipped from V and 2 bases from J, the junction kept 2 bases outside the gene matches. Germline V lookup: CDR1 MNHEY, CDR2 SVGAGI. CDR3 coding DNA: TGTGCCAGCAAACTAGCGGGGGCCACAGATACGCAGTATTTT. It specifies CASKLAGATDTQYF.

Only one count was recorded for this clone. This chain uses TRBV11-2 with TRBJ1-5; D is undetermined. The V and J ends lost 0 bases and 7 bases respectively, with 7 bases between them. CDR1 and CDR2 (germline): SGHAT, FQNNGV. This CDR3 is 13 amino acids long. The chain's CDR3 is CASSLERGQPQHF. CDR3 sequence (DNA): TGTGCCAGCAGCTTAGAGAGAGGACAGCCCCAGCATTTT.

The chain recombines TRBV14 with TRBJ1-5; 8 bases are shared with TRBD1. The germline V gene has CDR1 SGHDN and CDR2 FVKESK. The V and J ends lost 4 bases and 2 bases, in that order; junction bases with no gene match: 16. The CDR3 has 19 residues. This chain's CDR3 is CASSRQEIAGGRGNQPQHF. As DNA, the CDR3 is TGTGCCAGCAGCCGGCAAGAGATAGCAGGGGGCCGAGGCAATCAGCCCCAGCATTTT.

This chain uses TRBV2 with TRBJ1-5; D ambiguous. The CDR3 runs 16 residues. The germline gives CDR1 SNHLY, CDR2 FYNNEI. V lost 7 bases and J lost 1, with 17 bases in between. The CDR3 loop is CASTSEEIISNQPQHF. CDR3 coding DNA: TGTGCCAGCACCTCGGAGGAGATTATAAGCAATCAGCCCCAGCATTTT.

This chain uses TRBV15 with TRBJ2-2; the match to TRBD2 covers 8 bases. Germline CDR1 LNHNV, CDR2 YYDKDF (reference sequence). The ends lost 2 bases at V and 6 bases at J; junction bases unmatched: 5. The CDR3 runs 15 residues. The CDR3 protein is CATSRISGGPGELFF. CDR3 sequence (DNA): TGTGCCACCAGCAGAATCTCGGGGGGGCCCGGGGAGCTGTTTTTT. Based on the CDR3 plus reference TRBV15 and TRBJ2-2, the full variable domain is DAMVIQNPRYQVTQFGKPVTLSCSQTLNHNVMYWYQQKSSQAPKLLFHYYDKDFNNEADTPDNFQSRRPNTSFCFLDIRSPGLGDTAMYLCATSRISGGPGELFFGEGSRLTVL.